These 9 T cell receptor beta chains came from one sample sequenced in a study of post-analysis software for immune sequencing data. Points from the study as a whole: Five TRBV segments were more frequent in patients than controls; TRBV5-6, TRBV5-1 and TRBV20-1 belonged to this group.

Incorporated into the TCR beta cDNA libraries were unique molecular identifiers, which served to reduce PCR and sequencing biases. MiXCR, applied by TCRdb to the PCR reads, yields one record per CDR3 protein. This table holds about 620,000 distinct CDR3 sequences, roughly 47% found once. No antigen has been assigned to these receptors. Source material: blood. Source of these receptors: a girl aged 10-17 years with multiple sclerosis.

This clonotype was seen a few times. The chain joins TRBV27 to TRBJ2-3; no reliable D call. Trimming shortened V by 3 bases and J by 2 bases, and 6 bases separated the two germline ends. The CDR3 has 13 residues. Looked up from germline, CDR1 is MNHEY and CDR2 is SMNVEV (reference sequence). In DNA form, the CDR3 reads TGTGCCAGCAGTTTTGTTGTCACAGATACGCAGTATTTT. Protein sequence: CASSFVVTDTQYF.

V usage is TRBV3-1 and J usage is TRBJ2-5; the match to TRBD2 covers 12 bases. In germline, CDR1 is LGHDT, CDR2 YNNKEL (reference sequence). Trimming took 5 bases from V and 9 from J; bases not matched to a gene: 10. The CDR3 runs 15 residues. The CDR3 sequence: CASSYGLAGPGAQYF. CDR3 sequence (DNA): TGTGCCAGCAGCTACGGACTAGCGGGGCCGGGGGCCCAGTACTTC.

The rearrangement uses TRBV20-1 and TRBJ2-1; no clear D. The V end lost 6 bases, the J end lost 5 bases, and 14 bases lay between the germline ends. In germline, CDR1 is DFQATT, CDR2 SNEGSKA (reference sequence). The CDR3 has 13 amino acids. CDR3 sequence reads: CSADEKLNNEQFF. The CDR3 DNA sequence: TGCAGTGCCGATGAGAAGCTTAACAATGAGCAGTTCTTC.

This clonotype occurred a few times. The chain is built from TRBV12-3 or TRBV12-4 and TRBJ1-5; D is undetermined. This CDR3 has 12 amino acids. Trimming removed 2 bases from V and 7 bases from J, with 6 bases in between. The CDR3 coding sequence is TGTGCCAGCAGTTTAACCAAGCAGCCCCAGCATTTT. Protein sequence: CASSLTKQPQHF.

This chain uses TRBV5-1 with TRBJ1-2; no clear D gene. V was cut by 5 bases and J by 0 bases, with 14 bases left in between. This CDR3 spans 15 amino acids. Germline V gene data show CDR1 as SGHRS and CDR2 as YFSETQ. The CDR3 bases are TGCGCCAGCAGGAATATCAGAACAGCTAACTATGGCTACACCTTC. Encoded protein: CASRNIRTANYGYTF.

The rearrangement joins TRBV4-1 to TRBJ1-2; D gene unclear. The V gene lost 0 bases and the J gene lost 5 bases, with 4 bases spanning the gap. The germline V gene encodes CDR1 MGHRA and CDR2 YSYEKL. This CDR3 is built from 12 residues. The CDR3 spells CASSQDLYGYTF. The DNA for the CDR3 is TGCGCCAGCAGCCAAGATCTTTATGGCTACACCTTC.

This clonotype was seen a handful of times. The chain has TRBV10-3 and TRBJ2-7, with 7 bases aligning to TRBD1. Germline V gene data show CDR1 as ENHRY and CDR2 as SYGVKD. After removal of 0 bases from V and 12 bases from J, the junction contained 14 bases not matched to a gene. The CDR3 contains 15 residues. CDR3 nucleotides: TGTGCCATCAGTGAGTCGGCAGGGGGAGTGGGGATCGGGTACTTC. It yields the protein CAISESAGGVGIGYF.

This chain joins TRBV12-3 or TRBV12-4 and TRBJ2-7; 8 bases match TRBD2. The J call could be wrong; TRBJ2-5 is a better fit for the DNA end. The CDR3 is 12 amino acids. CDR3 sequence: CASSGTRGTQYF. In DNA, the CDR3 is TGTGCCAGCAGTGGGACTAGGGGGACCCAGTACTTC.

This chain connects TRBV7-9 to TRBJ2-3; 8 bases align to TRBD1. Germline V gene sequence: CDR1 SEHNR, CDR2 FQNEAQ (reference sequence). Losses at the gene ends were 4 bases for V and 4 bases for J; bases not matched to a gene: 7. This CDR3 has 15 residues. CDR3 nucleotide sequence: TGTGCCAGCAGCTCATTGGACAGGGCCGCAGATACGCAGTATTTT. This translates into CASSSLDRAADTQYF.